This T cell receptor beta chain was sequenced for a study of neurological immune-mediated disorders. The table lists this clonotype with many counts. Germline CDR1 and CDR2: DFQATT and SNEGSKA (reference sequence). Losses at the gene ends were 1 base for V and 5 bases for J; bases not matched to a gene: 4. The CDR3 has 14 amino acids. TCRdb re-derived calls from the 5' RACE reads in MiXCR, one entry per CDR3 protein. The sample carries 100,000 to 150,000 distinct CDR3 sequences, more than 2.5% recorded once. The TCR sequence derives from a woman aged 25-40 years with multiple sclerosis. The sample consisted of PBMCs. The chain employs TRBV20-1 and TRBJ2-1; 8 bases agree with TRBD2. The CDR3 DNA sequence: TGCAGTGCTAGAGTCGGGGGGGCAAACAATGAGCAGTTCTTC. Translation: CSARVGGANNEQFF.